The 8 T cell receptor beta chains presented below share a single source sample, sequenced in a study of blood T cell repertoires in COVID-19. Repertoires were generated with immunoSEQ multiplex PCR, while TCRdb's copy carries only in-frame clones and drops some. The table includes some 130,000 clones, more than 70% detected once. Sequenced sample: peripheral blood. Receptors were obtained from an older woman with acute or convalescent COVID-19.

CDR3 nucleotides: TGTGCCAGCTCACCAGGACTAACCCTAGCGGGGGCCGGGGAGCTGTTTTTT. Amino acids: CASSPGLTLAGAGELFF. The J gene is TRBJ2-2, the V gene TRBV18, with 10 bases aligning to TRBD2. The V and J ends lost 2 bases and 6 bases, in that order; junction bases with no gene match: 9. CDR1 and CDR2 (germline): KGHSH, LQKENI. This CDR3 contains 17 residues. Together with reference TRBV18 and TRBJ2-2, the CDR3 gives the full variable domain: NAGVMQNPRHLVRRRGQEARLRCSPMKGHSHVYWYRQLPEEGLKFMVYLQKENIIDESGMPKERFSAEFPKEGPSILRIQQVVRGDSAAYFCASSPGLTLAGAGELFFGEGSRLTVL.

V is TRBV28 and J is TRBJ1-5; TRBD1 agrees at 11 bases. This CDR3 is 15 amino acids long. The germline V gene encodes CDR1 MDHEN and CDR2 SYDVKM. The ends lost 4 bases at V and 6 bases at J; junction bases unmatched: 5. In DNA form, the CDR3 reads TGTGCCAGCAGTTCGGGGACAGGGGGAATTCAGCCCCAGCATTTT. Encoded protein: CASSSGTGGIQPQHF.

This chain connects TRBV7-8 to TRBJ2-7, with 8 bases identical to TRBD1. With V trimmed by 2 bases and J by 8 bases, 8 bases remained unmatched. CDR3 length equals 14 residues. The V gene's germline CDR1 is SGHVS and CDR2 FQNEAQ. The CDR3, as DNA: TGTGCCAGCAGCTTACAGGGGGCCACCTCCCAGCAGTACGTC. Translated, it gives CASSLQGATSQQYV.

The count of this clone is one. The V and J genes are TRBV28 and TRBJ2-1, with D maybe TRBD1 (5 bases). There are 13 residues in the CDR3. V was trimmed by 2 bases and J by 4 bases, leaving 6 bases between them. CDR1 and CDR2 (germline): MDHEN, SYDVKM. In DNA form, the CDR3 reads TGTGCCAGCAGTTTAGACAGTTACAATGAGCAGTTCTTC. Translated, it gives CASSLDSYNEQFF.

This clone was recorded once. The CDR3 DNA is TGTGCCAGCAGCTCCCATTATGGGGGGACCGGGGAGCTGTTTTTT. This sequence encodes CASSSHYGGTGELFF. V gene TRBV11-2 combines with J gene TRBJ2-2; D might be TRBD2 (6 bases). The CDR3 consists of 15 residues. Per the germline V gene, CDR1 is SGHAT and CDR2 is FQNNGV. The V end lost 4 bases, the J end lost 5 bases, and 14 bases lay between the germline ends.

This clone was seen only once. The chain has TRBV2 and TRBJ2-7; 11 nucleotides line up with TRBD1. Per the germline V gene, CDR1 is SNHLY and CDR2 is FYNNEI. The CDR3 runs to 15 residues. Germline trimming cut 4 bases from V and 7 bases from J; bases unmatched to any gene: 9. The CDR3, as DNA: TGTGCCAGCAGTGCCCGGACAGGGGGCTTGGGGGAGCAGTACTTC. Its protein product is CASSARTGGLGEQYF.

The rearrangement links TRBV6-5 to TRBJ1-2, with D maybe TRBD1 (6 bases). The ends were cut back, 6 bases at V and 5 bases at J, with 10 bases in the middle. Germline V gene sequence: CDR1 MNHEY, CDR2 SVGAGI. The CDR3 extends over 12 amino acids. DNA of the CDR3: TGTGCCAGCAGAGGGGGAGCGTATGGCTACACCTTC. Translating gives CASRGGAYGYTF.

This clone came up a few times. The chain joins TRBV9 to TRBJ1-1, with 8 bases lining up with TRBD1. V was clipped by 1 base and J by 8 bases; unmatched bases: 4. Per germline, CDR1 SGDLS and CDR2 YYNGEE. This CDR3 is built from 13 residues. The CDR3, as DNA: TGTGCCAGCAGCGTACAGGGGGCTGGGGAAGCTTTCTTT. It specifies CASSVQGAGEAFF.